What follows are 30 T cell receptor beta chains derived from one specimen sequenced in a study of siplizumab effects on memory and regulatory T cells. Only in-frame clones appear in the TCRdb table, and some are missing; sequencing was by immunoSEQ multiplex PCR. This table holds over 80,000 clones, just under 95% found once. Sequencing input: non-Treg CD4+ T cells sorted from blood. The receptors originated from a human donor in good health.

V gene TRBV29-1 combines with J gene TRBJ2-7; 9 bases are shared with TRBD1. The V segment lost 8 bases and the J segment 5 bases; nucleotides outside the gene matches: 7. This CDR3 region has 12 residues. Germline loops: CDR1 SQVTM, CDR2 ANQGSEA. The CDR3 sequence: CSIIQGADEQYF. The CDR3 nucleotides read TGCAGCATTATACAGGGGGCTGACGAGCAGTACTTC.

V usage is TRBV7-9 and J usage is TRBJ2-1; D is unclear. The CDR3 covers 13 residues. Germline V gives CDR1 SEHNR, CDR2 FQNEAQ (reference sequence). The V and J ends lost 3 bases and 6 bases respectively, with 9 bases between them. CDR3 nucleotides: TGTGCCAGCAGCTTTGGCTCAACCAATGAGCAGTTCTTC. Residues: CASSFGSTNEQFF.

This chain connects TRBV2 to TRBJ2-1; possible D gene TRBD1, 7 bases. V was trimmed by 5 bases and J by 9 bases, leaving 11 bases between them. This CDR3 region has 12 residues. Germline loops: CDR1 SNHLY, CDR2 FYNNEI. The CDR3 DNA sequence: TGTGCCAGCAGTCGCCAGGGGGGTGAGCAGTTCTTC. It specifies CASSRQGGEQFF.

V is TRBV11-3 and J is TRBJ2-7; possibly TRBD2 for D (6 bases). The V gene lost 0 bases and the J gene lost 4 bases, with 19 bases spanning the gap. The CDR3 has 17 amino acids. Germline CDR1 and CDR2: SGHNT and YENEEA. In nucleotides, the CDR3 is TGTGCCAGCAGCTTAGATAACAGACGAGGACTACCGTACGAGCAGTACTTC. Encoded protein: CASSLDNRRGLPYEQYF.

The V gene is TRBV27, the J gene TRBJ1-2, with 9 positions matching TRBD1. CDR3 length: 15 residues. Germline-derived CDR1 and CDR2 are MNHEY and SMNVEV (reference sequence). V gave up 3 bases and J gave up 8 bases; unmatched junction bases: 10. CDR3 residues: CASSFTVQGAGGYTF. The CDR3 DNA follows: TGTGCCAGCAGTTTCACAGTACAGGGGGCAGGCGGCTACACCTTC.

The rearrangement uses TRBV7-6 and TRBJ2-2; 11 bases line up with TRBD1. Germline CDR1 is SGHVS and CDR2 is FNYEAQ. The CDR3 loop spans 17 amino acids. V dropped 1 base and J dropped 4; count of bases not matched to a gene: 5. The CDR3 is CASSLGPGTGGTGELFF. CDR3 in DNA: TGTGCCAGCAGCTTAGGCCCGGGGACAGGGGGCACCGGGGAGCTGTTTTTT.

V gene TRBV28 combines with J gene TRBJ2-7; 8 bases are shared with TRBD1. Germline V lookup: CDR1 MDHEN, CDR2 SYDVKM. J lost 7 bases, V lost 2 bases, and 13 bases had no gene match. CDR3 length equals 16 residues. CDR3 protein: CASSLGFPGQGREQYF. The CDR3 bases are TGTGCCAGCAGTTTAGGGTTCCCAGGACAGGGTAGAGAGCAGTACTTC.

V usage is TRBV7-2 and J usage is TRBJ2-3; D not resolved. This CDR3 contains 12 residues. Trimming removed 1 base at V and 6 bases at J, with 5 bases between. Germline values: CDR1 SGHTA, CDR2 FQGNSA. CDR3 protein: CASSLVVDTQYF. DNA of the CDR3: TGTGCCAGCAGCTTAGTCGTTGATACGCAGTATTTT.

V and J are TRBV5-1 and TRBJ1-1; TRBD1 is a possible D gene (6 bases). This CDR3 comprises 14 residues. V was trimmed by 5 bases and J by 1 base, leaving 12 bases between them. Germline V gene sequence: CDR1 SGHRS, CDR2 YFSETQ. DNA of the CDR3: TGCGCCAGCAGTCTGACAGGAGCGAACACTGAAGCTTTCTTT. This sequence encodes CASSLTGANTEAFF.

The rearrangement links TRBV6-1 to TRBJ2-4, with 7 bases that match TRBD1. After removal of 6 bases from V and 0 bases from J, the junction contained 5 bases not matched to a gene. Germline loops: CDR1 MNHNS, CDR2 SASEGT. The CDR3 sequence is 15 residues long. In DNA form, the CDR3 reads TGTGCCAGCAGGAACAGGGGAGTAGCCAAAAACATTCAGTACTTC. This codes for CASRNRGVAKNIQYF.

Here the CDR3 DNA reads TGCGCCAGCAGCTTGCGGGGTGAGCAGTTCTTC. Protein sequence: CASSLRGEQFF. The gene calls are TRBV5-1 and TRBJ2-1; TRBD2 is a possible D gene (5 bases). Trimming removed 1 base from V and 9 bases from J, with 5 bases in between. Germline V gene data show CDR1 as SGHRS and CDR2 as YFSETQ. This CDR3 spans 11 amino acids.

The chain couples TRBV7-9 to TRBJ2-3; D may be TRBD2 (5 bases). Germline CDR1 SEHNR, CDR2 FQNEAQ (reference sequence). V was pared by 5 bases and J by 3 bases, with 12 bases between. The CDR3 covers 14 residues. The CDR3 DNA is TGTGCCAGCAGCCGCCGGGAACTTACAGATACGCAGTATTTT. The encoded protein is CASSRRELTDTQYF.

This clone came up once. The rearrangement joins TRBV6-5 to TRBJ2-7; D is uncertain. Trimming removed 6 bases from V and 3 bases from J, with 12 bases in between. Germline V gene sequence: CDR1 MNHEY, CDR2 SVGAGI. The CDR3 runs to 13 residues. CDR3 sequence: CASRPTEYYEQYF. The CDR3 nucleotides read TGTGCCAGCAGACCCACAGAGTACTACGAGCAGTACTTC.

The CDR3 reads CASSLRPDADTQYF. The DNA of the CDR3 is TGTGCCAGCAGCTTACGGCCGGACGCAGATACGCAGTATTTT. The J gene is TRBJ2-3, the V gene TRBV7-9, with D uncertain. Germline V gives CDR1 SEHNR, CDR2 FQNEAQ (reference sequence). This CDR3 region has 14 residues. V lost 2 bases to trimming and J lost 4 bases, with 10 bases between them.

A word on this clone: The same CDR3 can be traced to other DNA sequences in this sample. The chain employs TRBV6-1 and TRBJ1-1, with D maybe TRBD1 (5 bases). The CDR3 has 13 amino acids. Germline CDR1 MNHNS, CDR2 SASEGT. Trimming shortened V by 5 bases and J by 5 bases, and 12 bases separated the two germline ends. CDR3 residues: CASSRDRGTEAFF. CDR3 DNA sequence: TGTGCCAGCAGTAGGGACCGCGGAACTGAAGCTTTCTTT.

This clone appeared many times. This chain's CDR3 is CSVDIGDSGANVLTF. The CDR3, as DNA: TGCAGCGTTGATATAGGGGACTCTGGGGCCAACGTCCTGACTTTC. V usage is TRBV29-1 and J usage is TRBJ2-6, with D perhaps TRBD1 (5 bases). V was shortened by 3 bases and J by 0 bases, with 9 bases between the two germline ends. Germline V CDR1 and CDR2: SQVTM, ANQGSEA. The CDR3 has 15 residues.

The CDR3 spells CASSLVKAREAPLYYNEQFF. Written as DNA, the CDR3 is TGTGCCAGCAGCTTAGTTAAGGCCCGAGAGGCCCCTTTATACTACAATGAGCAGTTCTTC. V and J are TRBV11-3 and TRBJ2-1; D is uncertain. CDR3 length equals 20 residues. The V and J ends lost 1 base and 3 bases respectively, with 25 bases between them. In germline, CDR1 is SGHNT, CDR2 YENEEA.

This clone was recorded once. The rearrangement joins TRBV2 to TRBJ2-7; D gene uncertain. This CDR3 is 12 amino acids long. Trimming removed 6 bases at V and 0 bases at J, with 6 bases between. Germline V gene sequence: CDR1 SNHLY, CDR2 FYNNEI. As DNA, the CDR3 is TGTGCCAGCAGCATTAGCTCCTACGAGCAGTACTTC. It specifies CASSISSYEQYF.

This rearrangement joins TRBV9 to TRBJ2-7, with D tentatively TRBD1 (6 bases). The length of the CDR3 is 14 residues. CDR1 and CDR2 (germline): SGDLS, YYNGEE. V dropped 3 bases and J dropped 6 bases, with 16 bases sitting between them. The CDR3 spells CASSAGTNPSEQYF. The DNA for the CDR3 is TGTGCCAGCAGCGCAGGGACAAACCCCTCCGAGCAGTACTTC.

A single count supports this clone. V is TRBV5-1 and J is TRBJ2-5; D remains unclear. V lost 3 bases and J lost 3, with 12 bases in between. The CDR3 runs to 14 residues. Germline CDR1 and CDR2: SGHRS and YFSETQ. The CDR3 DNA sequence: TGCGCCAGCAGCTCCTGGTACACTAAAGAGACCCAGTACTTC. Translation: CASSSWYTKETQYF. Full variable domain (rest looked up from reference TRBV5-1 and TRBJ2-5): KAGVTQTPRYLIKTRGQQVTLSCSPISGHRSVSWYQQTPGQGLQFLFEYFSETQRNKGNFPGRFSGRQFSNSRSEMNVSTLELGDSALYLCASSSWYTKETQYFGPGTRLLVL.

J is TRBJ1-3 and V is TRBV9; D is perhaps TRBD1 (5 bases). Trimming cost V 0 bases and J 4 bases, with 11 bases left between them. This CDR3 is 15 amino acids long. Germline CDR1 and CDR2: SGDLS and YYNGEE. CDR3: CASSVGWDGGNTIYF. CDR3 DNA sequence: TGTGCCAGCAGCGTAGGGTGGGACGGCGGAAACACCATATATTTT.

This chain links TRBV10-2 with TRBJ2-1, with unresolved D. From germline, CDR1 is WSHSY and CDR2 SAAADI. V gave up 4 bases and J gave up 7 bases, with 5 bases separating them. The CDR3 is made up of 11 amino acids. CDR3 sequence: CASSAPNEQFF. The CDR3 DNA reads TGCGCCAGCAGTGCCCCAAATGAGCAGTTCTTC.

This chain joins TRBV30 and TRBJ2-7, with 11 bases matching TRBD2. V shed 3 bases and J 7 bases; nucleotides not matched to a gene: 23. This CDR3 has 19 amino acids. CDR1 and CDR2 (germline): GTSNPN, SVGIG (reference sequence). The CDR3 region has the DNA TGTGCCTGGAGCCCCCCTAGCGGGAGGCTTTCCCGCCCCCCAAGGGAGCAGTACTTC. Encoded protein: CAWSPPSGRLSRPPREQYF.

This clone was observed a single time. This chain uses TRBV30 with TRBJ2-6; 12 bases map to TRBD1. CDR1 is GTSNPN, CDR2 SVGIG, per germline (reference sequence). V shed 3 bases and J 3 bases; nucleotides not matched to a gene: 12. The CDR3 sequence is 19 residues long. Written as DNA, the CDR3 is TGTGCCTGGAGGCGTTCACCGGGACAGGGGGCTTATGGGGCCAACGTCCTGACTTTC. Protein sequence: CAWRRSPGQGAYGANVLTF.

The V and J genes are TRBV19 and TRBJ1-1; unclear D gene. The V and J ends lost 8 bases and 0 bases respectively, with 10 bases between them. The CDR3 is 13 residues long. Germline-derived CDR1 and CDR2 are LNHDA and SQIVND (reference sequence). The CDR3 bases are TGTGCCAGTGGGGTGGCGATGAACACTGAAGCTTTCTTT. This gives the protein CASGVAMNTEAFF.

The CDR3 DNA reads TGTGCCAGCGGGCGCGGACTAGCGGGAGCCATTTCCTACGAGCAGTACTTC. Amino acid sequence: CASGRGLAGAISYEQYF. This chain connects TRBV27 to TRBJ2-7, with 13 nucleotides matching TRBD2. V lost 8 bases and J lost 1; bases outside the gene matches: 11. This CDR3 has 17 amino acids. Germline values: CDR1 MNHEY, CDR2 SMNVEV (reference sequence).

This sequence joins TRBV11-2 and TRBJ2-7, with a possible D match to TRBD2 (6 bases). Looked up from germline, CDR1 is SGHAT and CDR2 is FQNNGV. The CDR3 runs to 14 residues. Trimming left V 5 bases short and J 2 bases short, with 13 bases between. The CDR3, as DNA: TGTGCCAGCAGCAAAACCGGGAGTACCTACGAGCAGTACTTC. The encoded protein is CASSKTGSTYEQYF.

The V call is TRBV14, the J call TRBJ1-5; TRBD1 matches at 9 bases. Germline-derived CDR1 and CDR2 are SGHDN and FVKESK. The V and J ends lost 4 bases and 7 bases, in that order; junction bases with no gene match: 2. The CDR3 spans 13 residues. The chain's CDR3 is CASSLDRGQPQHF. In DNA form, the CDR3 reads TGTGCCAGCAGCCTGGACAGGGGCCAGCCCCAGCATTTT.

This clone has just one count. The gene calls are TRBV19 and TRBJ1-1, with D hard to call. V was clipped by 1 base and J by 4 bases, with 16 bases between them. In germline, CDR1 is LNHDA, CDR2 SQIVND (reference sequence). This CDR3 region has 16 residues. CDR3 amino acids: CASSIAAGLLVTEAFF. The DNA for the CDR3 is TGTGCCAGTAGTATAGCAGCCGGCTTACTGGTCACTGAAGCTTTCTTT. Full variable domain (remainder filled in from reference TRBV19 and TRBJ1-1): DGGITQSPKYLFRKEGQNVTLSCEQNLNHDAMYWYRQDPGQGLRLIYYSQIVNDFQKGDIAEGYSVSREKKESFPLTVTSAQKNPTAFYLCASSIAAGLLVTEAFFGQGTRLTVV.

V is TRBV30 and J is TRBJ2-1, with TRBD2 matching 9 bases. Unmatched junction bases numbered 11, after V lost 4 bases and J lost 10 bases. Germline CDR1 GTSNPN, CDR2 SVGIG (reference sequence). The CDR3 totals 14 residues. CDR3 region: CAWILAGGPGEQFF. CDR3 nucleotides: TGTGCCTGGATTCTGGCGGGAGGGCCGGGGGAGCAGTTCTTC.